This TCR beta chain was obtained from a study of sequential checkpoint blockade in melanoma. Method: immunoSEQ multiplex PCR; TCRdb's copy keeps in-frame clones and lacks some. Counted here are 15,000 to 20,000 clones, around 77% occurring once; the ten biggest clones make up 21%. As to treatment: randomized to nivolumab then ipilimumab (arm A) or the reverse (arm B). Sorted cells were live CD3+CD8+, lacking CD19 and CD56, from PBMCs. The CDR3 is 15 residues long. Germline-derived CDR1 and CDR2 are MGHDK and SYGVNS. The V call is TRBV25-1, the J call TRBJ2-5, with 7 nucleotides matching TRBD1. Judging by the DNA end, TRBJ2-7 fits better; the J call may be wrong. This receptor was taken from a human donor with melanoma. This specimen consisted of CD8+ T cells sorted from blood (inferred from file names), obtained from a patient given nivolumab and ipilimumab in sequence. The CDR3 is CASSGTGEPPYEQYF. The DNA for the CDR3 is TGTGCCAGCAGTGGAACAGGGGAGCCCCCCTACGAGCAGTACTTC.